The rows below give T cell receptor beta chains drawn from one sample of a study of T cell repertoires in cytomegalovirus infection. MiXCR, run by TCRdb on the reads, gives a single entry per CDR3 protein. The sample lists 230,000 or so distinct CDR3 sequences, about a sixth occurring once. Sequencing was carried out using CD8+ T cells from PBMCs. The receptors here all came from a human donor in good health (CMV status not recorded). Some clones in this sample may be carry-over from other donors' samples. CDR3s include the opening cysteine and the closing phenylalanine or tryptophan. A D gene is named only where the DNA matches it firmly. Clone size is stated in some rows and not others, as once, few, many or a class when expanded.

CDR3nt: TGTGCCAGCAGTCCGGGGACTAGCGGGGGGGCTAATACGCAGTATTTT; CDR3aa: CASSPGTSGGANTQYF; abundance: -; v_gene: TRBV28; j_gene: TRBJ2-3; d_gene: TRBD2
CDR3nt: TGCGCCAGCAGCCAGACGGACGGAAACACCGGGGAGCTGTTTTTT; CDR3aa: CASSQTDGNTGELFF; abundance: few; v_gene: TRBV4-1; j_gene: TRBJ2-2; d_gene: -
CDR3nt: TGTGCCAGCAAAATGGGACAGGGGCCTGGAAACACCATATATTTT; CDR3aa: CASKMGQGPGNTIYF; abundance: -; v_gene: TRBV6-5; j_gene: TRBJ1-3; d_gene: TRBD1
CDR3nt: TGTGCCAGCAGTTTATATACAGGGTGGTTCGATTCGAGCTCTGGAAACACCATATATTTT; CDR3aa: CASSLYTGWFDSSSGNTIYF; abundance: -; v_gene: TRBV28; j_gene: TRBJ1-3; d_gene: -
CDR3nt: TGTGCCAGCAGTTTGGGACTAGGGGCCTACGAGCAGTACTTC; CDR3aa: CASSLGLGAYEQYF; abundance: many; v_gene: TRBV6-2/TRBV6-3; j_gene: TRBJ2-7; d_gene: TRBD2
CDR3nt: TGTGCCAGCAGTTACACACAGGGTTTTATGGGCACAGATACGCAGTATTTT; CDR3aa: CASSYTQGFMGTDTQYF; abundance: -; v_gene: TRBV6-5; j_gene: TRBJ2-3; d_gene: -
CDR3nt: TGTGCCAGTATGGGGGATAGCAATCAGCCCCAGCATTTT; CDR3aa: CASMGDSNQPQHF; abundance: few; v_gene: TRBV28; j_gene: TRBJ1-5; d_gene: -
CDR3nt: TGTGCCAGCAGCTTAGTGCCCCTGGAGGGGTTGAACACTGAAGCTTTCTTT; CDR3aa: CASSLVPLEGLNTEAFF; abundance: few; v_gene: TRBV7-9; j_gene: TRBJ1-1; d_gene: -
CDR3nt: TGTGCCAGCAGTGTAGGTTCGACAGCCGGCCCGGGGAACACTGAAGCTTTCTTT; CDR3aa: CASSVGSTAGPGNTEAFF; abundance: many; v_gene: TRBV6-2/TRBV6-3; j_gene: TRBJ1-1; d_gene: -
CDR3nt: TGTGCCAGCAGCGTGGGAGGGGGCGCTCACACCGGGGAGCTGTTTTTT; CDR3aa: CASSVGGGAHTGELFF; abundance: -; v_gene: TRBV9; j_gene: TRBJ2-2; d_gene: -
CDR3nt: TGTGCCAGCTCCGAGGGATATCGAGAGACCCAGTACTTC; CDR3aa: CASSEGYRETQYF; abundance: -; v_gene: TRBV27; j_gene: TRBJ2-5; d_gene: -
CDR3nt: TGTGCCACCGCGCCGGGGGCCGGCACCGGGGAGCTGTTTTTT; CDR3aa: CATAPGAGTGELFF; abundance: -; v_gene: TRBV15; j_gene: TRBJ2-2; d_gene: -
CDR3nt: TGTGCCAGCAGCTCCCGACAGAATAAGAACAATGAGCAGTTCTTC; CDR3aa: CASSSRQNKNNEQFF; abundance: few; v_gene: TRBV7-9; j_gene: TRBJ2-1; d_gene: -
CDR3nt: TGTGCCAGCAGTTACTCCGGGACCCTCGGGGATGAGCAGTTCTTC; CDR3aa: CASSYSGTLGDEQFF; abundance: few; v_gene: TRBV6-5; j_gene: TRBJ2-1; d_gene: -
CDR3nt: TGTGCCAGCAGCTTATCTTCGACAGGGGACCAAGAGACCCAGTACTTC; CDR3aa: CASSLSSTGDQETQYF; abundance: few; v_gene: TRBV7-8; j_gene: TRBJ2-5; d_gene: TRBD1
CDR3nt: TGTGCCAGCAGCCCCGGGGCGGGCGAGCAGTACTTC; CDR3aa: CASSPGAGEQYF; abundance: many; v_gene: TRBV6-6; j_gene: TRBJ2-7; d_gene: -
CDR3nt: TGTGCCAGCAGCTCCTCTCGACTATTCGGCGAATCACCCCTCCACTTT; CDR3aa: CASSSSRLFGESPLHF; abundance: few; v_gene: TRBV7-9; j_gene: TRBJ1-6; d_gene: -
CDR3nt: TGTGCCAGCAGCTTTTTCTTTCGTAACAATGAGCAGTTCTTC; CDR3aa: CASSFFFRNNEQFF; abundance: many; v_gene: TRBV7-6; j_gene: TRBJ2-1; d_gene: -
CDR3nt: TGTGCCAGCAGCCTCAGGGGGCGGGAGAACGAGCAGTACTTC; CDR3aa: CASSLRGRENEQYF; abundance: many; v_gene: TRBV5-4; j_gene: TRBJ2-7; d_gene: -
CDR3nt: TGTGCCAGCAGCTTAGTGGCAGGGAATAATTCACCCCTCCACTTT; CDR3aa: CASSLVAGNNSPLHF; abundance: few; v_gene: TRBV7-3; j_gene: TRBJ1-6; d_gene: -
CDR3nt: TGTGCCAGCAGCCCTGTTCGACAGTTGAACACTGAAGCTTTCTTT; CDR3aa: CASSPVRQLNTEAFF; abundance: -; v_gene: TRBV3-1; j_gene: TRBJ1-1; d_gene: -
CDR3nt: TGCGCCAGCAGCCCCGGTGGGACAGGGTCCCTAGGCTATGGCTACACCTTC; CDR3aa: CASSPGGTGSLGYGYTF; abundance: -; v_gene: TRBV5-1; j_gene: TRBJ1-2; d_gene: TRBD1
CDR3nt: TGTGCCAGCAGCTTAGCGGACAGGGGGTACACTGAAGCTTTCTTT; CDR3aa: CASSLADRGYTEAFF; abundance: many; v_gene: TRBV7-2; j_gene: TRBJ1-1; d_gene: TRBD1
CDR3nt: TGTGCCAGCAGTTGGGGACAGGGGTACGAGCAGTACTTC; CDR3aa: CASSWGQGYEQYF; abundance: many; v_gene: TRBV5-1; j_gene: TRBJ2-7; d_gene: TRBD1
CDR3nt: TGTGCCAGCAGTTCCAACTCCGACAACTCTGGAAACACCATATATTTT; CDR3aa: CASSSNSDNSGNTIYF; abundance: -; v_gene: TRBV12-3/TRBV12-4; j_gene: TRBJ1-3; d_gene: -
CDR3nt: TGTGCCAACAGTCCACAGGGGGCAGGGGCCAACGTCCTGACTTTC; CDR3aa: CANSPQGAGANVLTF; abundance: -; v_gene: TRBV27; j_gene: TRBJ2-6; d_gene: TRBD1
CDR3nt: TGTGCCAGCAGTTTCGGACAGGAAGCTTTCTTT; CDR3aa: CASSFGQEAFF; abundance: -; v_gene: TRBV6-2/TRBV6-3; j_gene: TRBJ1-1; d_gene: -
CDR3nt: TGTGCCAGCAGCTACCCCCTAGCCGGACCCGTATCGGATACGCAGTATTTT; CDR3aa: CASSYPLAGPVSDTQYF; abundance: many; v_gene: TRBV7-9; j_gene: TRBJ2-3; d_gene: -
CDR3nt: TGTGCCAGCAGCTTGGCCAGCGGGGGGGCCCACGAGCAGTACTTC; CDR3aa: CASSLASGGAHEQYF; abundance: -; v_gene: TRBV5-6; j_gene: TRBJ2-7; d_gene: TRBD2
CDR3nt: TGTGCCAGCATATATCCTCCGAACTTC; CDR3aa: CASIYPPNF; abundance: few; v_gene: TRBV6-4; j_gene: TRBJ2-4; d_gene: -
CDR3nt: TGTGCCAGCAGCGAGAGGGGGATAAATCAGCCCCAGCATTTT; CDR3aa: CASSERGINQPQHF; abundance: many; v_gene: TRBV7-6; j_gene: TRBJ1-5; d_gene: -
CDR3nt: TGTGCCAGCAGGCTGACAGATAGCAATCAGCCCCAGCATTTT; CDR3aa: CASRLTDSNQPQHF; abundance: many; v_gene: TRBV28; j_gene: TRBJ1-5; d_gene: -
CDR3nt: TGTGCCAGCAGCTTGGTCCCCGAGGAGTTCGAAGCTTTCTTT; CDR3aa: CASSLVPEEFEAFF; abundance: few; v_gene: TRBV5-6; j_gene: TRBJ1-1; d_gene: -
CDR3nt: TGTGCCAGCAGTTACGACGGGGCTCGGGACACCGGGGAGCTGTTTTTT; CDR3aa: CASSYDGARDTGELFF; abundance: -; v_gene: TRBV6-2/TRBV6-3; j_gene: TRBJ2-2; d_gene: -
CDR3nt: TGTGCCAGCAGTTTCCTCTTCCGGGCGCAGAGACAGGACGAGCAGTACTTC; CDR3aa: CASSFLFRAQRQDEQYF; abundance: many; v_gene: TRBV12-3/TRBV12-4; j_gene: TRBJ2-7; d_gene: -
CDR3nt: TGTGCCATCGGTTATGGGGTTAACACTGAAGCTTTCTTT; CDR3aa: CAIGYGVNTEAFF; abundance: -; v_gene: TRBV10-3; j_gene: TRBJ1-1; d_gene: -
CDR3nt: TGTGCCAGCAGCCGAGGGGACTATGGCTACACCTTC; CDR3aa: CASSRGDYGYTF; abundance: many; v_gene: TRBV7-9; j_gene: TRBJ1-2; d_gene: -
CDR3nt: TGCGCCAGCAGCCAAGAGGGACACGGGACAGGGGGTCTATACAATGAGCAGTTCTTC; CDR3aa: CASSQEGHGTGGLYNEQFF; abundance: -; v_gene: TRBV4-3; j_gene: TRBJ2-1; d_gene: TRBD1
CDR3nt: TGCGCCAGCAGCCAATTCCAGGGGTCCCCATCCTACGAGCTGTACTTC; CDR3aa: CASSQFQGSPSYELYF; abundance: -; v_gene: TRBV4-3; j_gene: TRBJ2-7; d_gene: -
CDR3nt: TGTGCCAGCAGTGAAACGCCTAGCGAAGGAGAGACCCAGTACTTC; CDR3aa: CASSETPSEGETQYF; abundance: few; v_gene: TRBV25-1; j_gene: TRBJ2-5; d_gene: -